This TCR beta chain came from a study of cytomegalovirus exposure and HLA in healthy donors. General study points: According to the study, some 160 TCR beta chains were cytomegalovirus-associated. As confirmed in vitro, three CMV-associated chains were specific for CMV antigens.

As for this clone: What it binds is not known. Within the sample, other DNA sequences also encode this same CDR3.

Profiling relied on immunoSEQ multiplex PCR, and the TCRdb table lists in-frame clones only, not all of them. Of under 200,000 clones in the sample, less than 95% were seen once. With 0 bases removed from V and 1 base from J, the gap between germline ends came to 9 bases. CDR1 and CDR2 from the germline V gene are GTSNPN and SVGIG (reference sequence). The CDR3 is 14 residues long. This clonotype was obtained from a woman under 30 in good health and CMV-seropositive. The chain recombines TRBV30 with TRBJ1-1; no clear D gene. Sample: PBMCs. Written as DNA, the CDR3 is TGTGCCTGGAGTGTAGGGAGCGGGAACACTGAAGCTTTCTTT. This encodes CAWSVGSGNTEAFF.